The 14 T cell receptor beta chains below were found in one sample sequenced in a study of T cell responses to AZD1222 COVID-19 vaccine. Profiled with immunoSEQ multiplex PCR; TCRdb holds only in-frame clones, not every one. The sample consists of over 100,000 clones, approximately 86% of them appearing once. Specimen: peripheral blood, collected 28 days after the second AZD1222 dose. These receptors were taken from an adult who received the AZD1222 COVID-19 vaccine.

Here the CDR3 DNA reads TGCGCCAGCAGCTTGGTCCTAGCGGGGGGAGATACGCAGTATTTT. The encoded protein is CASSLVLAGGDTQYF. The genes are TRBV5-1 and TRBJ2-3, with TRBD2 identical over 11 bases. Per germline, CDR1 SGHRS and CDR2 YFSETQ. CDR3 length: 15 residues. The J segment lost 5 bases and the V segment lost 0 bases, leaving 2 bases of the junction unmatched. Supplemented by reference TRBV5-1 and TRBJ2-3, the full variable domain reads KAGVTQTPRYLIKTRGQQVTLSCSPISGHRSVSWYQQTPGQGLQFLFEYFSETQRNKGNFPGRFSGRQFSNSRSEMNVSTLELGDSALYLCASSLVLAGGDTQYFGPGTRLTVL.

The chain uses TRBV30 and TRBJ1-1, with 10 bases fitting TRBD1. Germline V gene lookup returns CDR1 GTSNPN and CDR2 SVGIG (reference sequence). Trimming removed 1 base from V and 1 base from J; junction bases left unmatched: 3. There are 15 residues in the CDR3. The CDR3 nucleotides read TGTGCCTGGAGTGGGGACAGGGGAGGGAACACTGAAGCTTTCTTT. Amino acid sequence: CAWSGDRGGNTEAFF.

This rearrangement joins TRBV6-5 to TRBJ1-1, with D possibly TRBD1 on 6 matching bases. V was trimmed by 6 bases and J by 1 base, leaving 12 bases between them. This CDR3 contains 14 residues. In germline, CDR1 is MNHEY, CDR2 SVGAGI. The chain's CDR3 is CASSIQGQNTEAFF. The CDR3 DNA follows: TGTGCCAGCAGCATACAGGGCCAGAACACTGAAGCTTTCTTT.

The chain recombines TRBV6-2 or TRBV6-3 with TRBJ1-5; D uncertain. Germline CDR1 reads MNHEY; CDR2 reads SVGEGT. The CDR3 runs 15 residues. Trimming took 3 bases from V and 0 from J, leaving 9 bases between them. CDR3 DNA: TGTGCCAGCAGTTATGTCGGACTTAGCAATCAGCCCCAGCATTTT. Its translation is CASSYVGLSNQPQHF.

The chain has TRBV19 and TRBJ1-1; D gene uncertain. Per germline, CDR1 LNHDA and CDR2 SQIVND (reference sequence). Trimming took 5 bases from V and 0 from J, leaving 7 bases between them. The CDR3 length is 13 residues. CDR3 residues: CASSFSMNTEAFF. CDR3 DNA: TGTGCCAGTAGTTTCAGTATGAACACTGAAGCTTTCTTT.

This clone has a handful of counts. The V and J genes are TRBV28 and TRBJ1-5; D uncertain. In germline, CDR1 is MDHEN, CDR2 SYDVKM. Trimming stripped 6 bases from V and 3 bases from J, with 18 bases between. CDR3 length: 16 residues. As DNA, the CDR3 is TGTGCCAGCAGCCCTTCTAGCTGGACCCTCAATCAGCCCCAGCATTTT. Residues: CASSPSSWTLNQPQHF.

This chain connects TRBV7-2 to TRBJ2-2, with 7 bases that match TRBD2. The CDR3 extends over 16 amino acids. Looked up from germline, CDR1 is SGHTA and CDR2 is FQGNSA. With V trimmed by 2 bases and J by 6 bases, 9 bases remained unmatched. CDR3 in DNA: TGTGCCAGCAGCTTATCCGACCCGCGGGGGTCCGGGGAGCTGTTTTTT. Translated, it gives CASSLSDPRGSGELFF.

V usage is TRBV19 and J usage is TRBJ2-2; TRBD1 agrees at 12 bases. The V gene's germline CDR1 is LNHDA and CDR2 SQIVND (reference sequence). There are 15 residues in the CDR3. V shed 7 bases, J shed 5 bases, and the junction held 5 bases outside the gene matches. CDR3 DNA: TGTGCCAGTAACCTGGGACAGGGGGCTACCGGGGAGCTGTTTTTT. This sequence encodes CASNLGQGATGELFF.

The chain has TRBV5-4 and TRBJ2-3; D possibly corresponds to TRBD2 (5 bases). Germline-derived CDR1 and CDR2 are SGHNT and YYREEE (reference sequence). The CDR3 contains 13 residues. Trimming stripped 4 bases from V and 4 bases from J, with 10 bases between. The CDR3 sequence: CASSLFSADTQYF. The CDR3 DNA reads as TGTGCCAGCAGCCTCTTTAGCGCAGATACGCAGTATTTT.

The rearrangement joins TRBV30 to TRBJ1-6; D is possibly TRBD1 (6 bases). The germline CDR1 and CDR2 sequences are GTSNPN and SVGIG (reference sequence). The V gene lost 4 bases and the J gene lost 10 bases, with 14 bases spanning the gap. The CDR3 totals 13 residues. As DNA, the CDR3 is TGTGCCTGGAAGGGGGGAGCAAGCTCACCCCTCCACTTT. Its translation: CAWKGGASSPLHF.

The rearrangement uses TRBV28 and TRBJ1-4; D uncertain. Trimming pared 2 bases from V and 7 bases from J, leaving 5 bases between. Germline V lookup: CDR1 MDHEN, CDR2 SYDVKM. This CDR3 contains 12 residues. CDR3 sequence: CASSLRVEKLFF. In DNA form, the CDR3 reads TGTGCCAGCAGTTTAAGGGTTGAAAAACTGTTTTTT.

The genes are TRBV5-1 and TRBJ1-4; 9 nucleotides match TRBD1. The CDR3 is 15 residues long. Per germline, CDR1 SGHRS and CDR2 YFSETQ. With V trimmed by 4 bases and J by 7 bases, 8 bases remained unmatched. CDR3: CASSLSTGGGEKLFF. CDR3 in DNA: TGCGCCAGCAGCCTATCGACAGGGGGTGGTGAAAAACTGTTTTTT.

The chain has TRBV5-1 and TRBJ1-5; tentatively, D is TRBD1 (5 bases). V lost 4 bases to trimming and J lost 0 bases, with 8 bases between them. Germline V gene lookup returns CDR1 SGHRS and CDR2 YFSETQ. The CDR3 loop spans 14 amino acids. CDR3: CASSTGVSNQPQHF. CDR3 in DNA: TGCGCCAGCAGCACGGGGGTTAGCAATCAGCCCCAGCATTTT.

The V and J genes are TRBV9 and TRBJ1-2; no reliable D call. Germline V CDR1 and CDR2: SGDLS, YYNGEE. V shed 2 bases and J shed 4 bases, with 12 bases lying between them. This CDR3 is 14 amino acids long. CDR3 loop: CASSVSSSRYGYTF. DNA for the CDR3: TGTGCCAGCAGCGTTAGCTCTTCTCGCTATGGCTACACCTTC. The full variable domain, in which reference TRBV9 and TRBJ1-2 provide the parts outside the CDR3, is DSGVTQTPKHLITATGQRVTLRCSPRSGDLSVYWYQQSLDQGLQFLIQYYNGEERAKGNILERFSAQQFPDLHSELNLSSLELGDSALYFCASSVSSSRYGYTFGSGTRLTVV.